Sequencing of this T cell receptor beta chain was carried out in a study of T cells in Graves' hyperthyroidism and ophthalmopathy. Germline CDR1 MDHEN, CDR2 SYDVKM. The CDR3 has 13 amino acids. The germline V and J ends were trimmed by 6 bases and 11 bases, with 17 bases remaining between them. Amplification yielded TCR beta CDR3 regions, with RNA transcripts as the source. A set of HTBI primers served as the primers for a first-round RT-PCR of the TCR CDR3. MiXCR, run by TCRdb on the multiplex PCR reads, gives a single entry per CDR3 protein. Here the sample spans 490,000 or so distinct CDR3 sequences, around a fifth being singletons. This clonotype has a handful of counts.

The receptor comes from a woman aged 70-85 years with Graves' ophthalmopathy. The specimen was blood. The chain employs TRBV28 and TRBJ1-5, with a weak D call TRBD1 (5 bases). The DNA of the CDR3 is TGTGCCAGCAGGGAGCTGGGGGTAAGAACCCAGCATTTT. It encodes CASRELGVRTQHF. Combining the CDR3 with reference TRBV28 and TRBJ1-5 gives the whole variable domain DVKVTQSSRYLVKRTGEKVFLECVQDMDHENMFWYRQDPGLGLRLIYFSYDVKMKEKGDIPEGYSVSREKKERFSLILESASTNQTSMYLCASRELGVRTQHFGDGTRLSIL.